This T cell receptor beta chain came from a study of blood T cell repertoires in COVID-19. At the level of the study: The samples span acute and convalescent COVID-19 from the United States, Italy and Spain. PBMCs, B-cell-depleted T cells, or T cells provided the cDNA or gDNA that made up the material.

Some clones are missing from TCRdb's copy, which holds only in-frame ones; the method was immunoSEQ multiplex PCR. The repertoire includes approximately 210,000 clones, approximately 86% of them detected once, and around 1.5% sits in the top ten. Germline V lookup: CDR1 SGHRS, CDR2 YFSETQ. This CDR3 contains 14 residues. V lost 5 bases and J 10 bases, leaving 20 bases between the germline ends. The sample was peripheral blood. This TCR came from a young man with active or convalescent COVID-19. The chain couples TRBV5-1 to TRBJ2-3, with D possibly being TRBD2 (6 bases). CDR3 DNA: TGCGCCAGCAGGGATGGACTATCCGGGAGTCCGCAGTATTTT. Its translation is CASRDGLSGSPQYF.